One and the same sample provided the 27 T cell receptor beta chains below, sequenced in a study of cytomegalovirus exposure and HLA in healthy donors. PCR used 60 Vbeta primers and 13 Jbeta primers. The assay was immunoSEQ multiplex PCR, and TCRdb's table has in-frame clones only and misses some. This sample carries over 200,000 clones, almost 80% of them seen once, and the ten largest clones take 3% to 4%. Source material: PBMCs. These receptors were collected from a male donor in good health and CMV-seronegative.

The chain carries TRBV2 and TRBJ1-2; possibly TRBD1 for D (5 bases). V dropped 1 base and J dropped 2 bases, with 8 bases sitting between them. Per germline, CDR1 SNHLY and CDR2 FYNNEI. The CDR3 totals 14 residues. CDR3 in amino acids: CASSEEAGNYGYTF. Written as DNA, the CDR3 is TGTGCCAGCAGTGAAGAGGCAGGGAACTATGGCTACACCTTC.

The J gene is TRBJ2-3, the V gene TRBV5-1, with D perhaps matching TRBD2 (5 bases). V dropped 9 bases and J dropped 5 bases, with 13 bases sitting between them. Per germline, CDR1 SGHRS and CDR2 YFSETQ. This CDR3 is built from 12 residues. This CDR3 reads CATALEGDTQYF. In DNA form, the CDR3 reads TGCGCCACCGCTTTAGAGGGAGATACGCAGTATTTT.

This clone has more than one count but fewer than ten. The CDR3 region is CARGRSGANVLTF. The CDR3 DNA sequence: TGTGCCAGGGGGAGGTCTGGGGCCAACGTCCTGACTTTC. V is TRBV2 and J is TRBJ2-6; D is perhaps TRBD2 (6 bases). Trimming took 9 bases from V and 1 from J, leaving 7 bases between them. The length of the CDR3 is 13 residues. Germline values: CDR1 SNHLY, CDR2 FYNNEI.

The chain is built from TRBV27 and TRBJ1-2, with a possible D match to TRBD1 (6 bases). From germline, CDR1 is MNHEY and CDR2 SMNVEV (reference sequence). The V gene lost 0 bases and the J gene lost 0 bases, with 8 bases spanning the gap. This CDR3 region has 15 residues. The CDR3 here is CASSLSAGANYGYTF. The CDR3 region has the DNA TGTGCCAGCAGTTTATCGGCAGGGGCTAACTATGGCTACACCTTC.

The sample holds a few counts of this clone. The V gene is TRBV4-2, the J gene TRBJ1-3, with TRBD1 identical over 7 bases. The CDR3 contains 17 residues. V trimming: 0 bases; J trimming: 2 bases; junction bases outside the gene matches: 7. CDR1 is LGHNA, CDR2 YNFKEQ, per germline. The CDR3 loop is CASSQDLPGGTGNTIYF. The DNA for the CDR3 is TGTGCCAGCAGCCAAGATCTTCCAGGGGGAACTGGAAACACCATATATTTT.

The chain has TRBV6-5 and TRBJ2-7; TRBD1 agrees at 7 bases. The CDR3 consists of 13 residues. The ends lost 6 bases at V and 2 bases at J; junction bases unmatched: 4. Germline-derived CDR1 and CDR2 are MNHEY and SVGAGI. CDR3 sequence: CASRGDSTYEQYF. CDR3 sequence (DNA): TGTGCCAGCAGGGGGGACAGCACCTACGAGCAGTACTTC.

The chain combines TRBV19 with TRBJ2-3, with 8 bases fitting TRBD1. CDR1 and CDR2 (germline): LNHDA, SQIVND (reference sequence). Trimming took 6 bases from V and 2 from J; bases not matched to a gene: 13. The CDR3 has 17 residues. The CDR3 sequence is CASSDTGTGSFTDTQYF. The DNA for the CDR3 is TGTGCCAGTAGCGATACCGGGACAGGTAGTTTCACAGATACGCAGTATTTT.

The chain employs TRBV2 and TRBJ1-2; 8 bases line up with TRBD1. The junction had 1 base not matched to a gene; V was cut back by 8 bases and J by 5 bases. Germline CDR1 SNHLY, CDR2 FYNNEI. The CDR3 covers 11 residues. CDR3 nucleotides: TGTGCCAGCGGGGACAGGTATGGCTACACCTTC. Its translation is CASGDRYGYTF.

Comments on this clone: In the same sample, other DNA sequences code for this CDR3. CDR3 protein: CASSLRGSNQPQHF. CDR3 sequence (DNA): TGTGCCAGCAGCTTGCGGGGGAGCAATCAGCCCCAGCATTTT. This chain connects TRBV5-4 to TRBJ1-5, with D perhaps TRBD1 (5 bases). Germline V lookup: CDR1 SGHNT, CDR2 YYREEE (reference sequence). The CDR3 sequence is 14 residues long. Trimming shortened V by 1 base and J by 1 base, and 6 bases separated the two germline ends.

The chain links TRBV7-3 to TRBJ2-2, with 12 nucleotides matching TRBD2. With 5 bases clipped from V and 6 bases from J, the junction kept 7 bases outside the gene matches. Germline lookup yields CDR1 SGHTA and CDR2 FQGTGA. This CDR3 is built from 16 residues. The DNA for the CDR3 is TGTGCCAGCAGCACCCGACTAGCGGGAGTACCCGGGGAGCTGTTTTTT. Its translation: CASSTRLAGVPGELFF.

The V and J genes are TRBV9 and TRBJ2-6; perhaps TRBD1 as D (6 bases). This CDR3 spans 16 amino acids. Per germline, CDR1 SGDLS and CDR2 YYNGEE. Trimming shortened V by 1 base and J by 1 base, and 9 bases separated the two germline ends. CDR3 region: CASSVYQGSGANVLTF. For the CDR3, the DNA is TGTGCCAGCAGCGTATATCAGGGGTCTGGGGCCAACGTCCTGACTTTC.

This clone has a handful of counts. The V gene is TRBV7-9, the J gene TRBJ2-7, with D perhaps TRBD1 (5 bases). From germline, CDR1 is SEHNR and CDR2 FQNEAQ (reference sequence). The V end was cut by 2 bases, the J end by 4 bases, with 15 bases between. The CDR3 length is 15 residues. The CDR3 spells CASSLKGDRFYEQYF. In DNA form, the CDR3 reads TGTGCCAGCAGCTTAAAAGGAGACAGATTTTACGAGCAGTACTTC.

V gene TRBV5-6 combines with J gene TRBJ1-1, with 11 bases that match TRBD1. The J segment lost 2 bases and the V segment lost 4 bases, leaving 7 bases of the junction unmatched. This CDR3 has 16 residues. Germline CDR1 SGHDT, CDR2 YYEEEE. In DNA, the CDR3 is TGTGCCAGCAGCCCGGACAGGGGGCGGGTCAACACTGAAGCTTTCTTT. This codes for CASSPDRGRVNTEAFF.

The V gene is TRBV12-5, the J gene TRBJ1-2; 9 nucleotides line up with TRBD1. Germline V gene data show CDR1 as LGHNT and CDR2 as FRNRAP. The CDR3 contains 14 residues. After removal of 7 bases from V and 6 bases from J, the junction contained 9 bases not matched to a gene. The DNA of the CDR3 is TGTGCTAGTGCCCCTGGACAGGGGAGGAATGGCTACACCTTC. Residues: CASAPGQGRNGYTF.

The V call is TRBV7-9, the J call TRBJ2-1; 12 bases are shared with TRBD1. V lost 6 bases and J lost 8; bases outside the gene matches: 8. From germline, CDR1 is SEHNR and CDR2 FQNEAQ (reference sequence). The CDR3 is 15 amino acids. CDR3 sequence reads: CASRRGQGAFDEQFF. In DNA form, the CDR3 reads TGTGCCAGCAGACGGGGACAGGGGGCGTTCGATGAGCAGTTCTTC.

The chain has TRBV19 and TRBJ2-1, with D unclear. Trimming removed 3 bases at V and 3 bases at J, with 12 bases between. CDR1 is LNHDA, CDR2 SQIVND, per germline (reference sequence). The CDR3 covers 15 residues. CDR3 nucleotide sequence: TGTGCCAGTAGTATTAAGGCGGTGCTCTACAATGAGCAGTTCTTC. Amino acid sequence: CASSIKAVLYNEQFF.

The CDR3 is CASNSQGGRANYGYTF. The CDR3 DNA follows: TGTGCCAGCAACTCCCAAGGTGGGAGGGCTAACTATGGCTACACCTTC. The genes are TRBV7-9 and TRBJ1-2; D gene ambiguous. The germline gives CDR1 SEHNR, CDR2 FQNEAQ (reference sequence). V lost 7 bases, J lost 0 bases, and 18 bases lay in between. This CDR3 has 16 residues.

V and J are TRBV5-1 and TRBJ2-1; perhaps TRBD1 as D (6 bases). The CDR3 extends over 12 amino acids. Trimming cost V 5 bases and J 9 bases, with 12 bases left between them. Germline lookup yields CDR1 SGHRS and CDR2 YFSETQ. The CDR3 coding sequence is TGCGCCAGCAGAATGACAGGAAGTGAGCAGTTCTTC. Translation gives CASRMTGSEQFF. Looking up the rest from reference TRBV5-1 and TRBJ2-1 gives the full variable domain: KAGVTQTPRYLIKTRGQQVTLSCSPISGHRSVSWYQQTPGQGLQFLFEYFSETQRNKGNFPGRFSGRQFSNSRSEMNVSTLELGDSALYLCASRMTGSEQFFGPGTRLTVL.

The chain is built from TRBV19 and TRBJ2-3; no clear D. Germline values: CDR1 LNHDA, CDR2 SQIVND (reference sequence). Trimming pared 0 bases from V and 3 bases from J, leaving 7 bases between. The CDR3 totals 14 residues. The CDR3 nucleotides are TGTGCCAGTAGTATAGATTCGGGTACAGATACGCAGTATTTT. This sequence encodes CASSIDSGTDTQYF. Full variable domain (outside the CDR3, taken from reference TRBV19 and TRBJ2-3): DGGITQSPKYLFRKEGQNVTLSCEQNLNHDAMYWYRQDPGQGLRLIYYSQIVNDFQKGDIAEGYSVSREKKESFPLTVTSAQKNPTAFYLCASSIDSGTDTQYFGPGTRLTVL.

This chain links TRBV19 with TRBJ2-1, with 13 bases matching TRBD2. This CDR3 contains 17 residues. Per the germline V gene, CDR1 is LNHDA and CDR2 is SQIVND (reference sequence). Trimming took 3 bases from V and 6 from J; bases not matched to a gene: 8. For the CDR3, the DNA is TGTGCCAGTAGTATTATCCAAACTAGCGGGAGGGGCAATGAGCAGTTCTTC. It is translated as CASSIIQTSGRGNEQFF.

This clone has only a few counts. The chain recombines TRBV19 with TRBJ1-5; possibly TRBD1 for D (5 bases). Germline V gives CDR1 LNHDA, CDR2 SQIVND (reference sequence). This CDR3 has 15 amino acids. Trimming took off 7 bases at V and 9 bases at J, with 22 bases between the two ends. For the CDR3, the DNA is TGTGCCAGTAAGGGGAAGGCAGACTCCCTCGGGCCCCAGCATTTT. It codes for CASKGKADSLGPQHF.

This clone was seen once. Additional DNA sequences in this sample encode the identical CDR3. This sequence joins TRBV19 and TRBJ1-1; D gene unclear. Per the germline V gene, CDR1 is LNHDA and CDR2 is SQIVND (reference sequence). This CDR3 contains 14 residues. V was clipped by 1 base and J by 2 bases, with 8 bases between them. CDR3 sequence reads: CASSIGGGNTEAFF. CDR3 DNA sequence: TGTGCCAGTAGTATAGGTGGAGGAAACACTGAAGCTTTCTTT.

The table lists this clone with a few counts. V gene TRBV14 combines with J gene TRBJ1-2; 7 bases line up with TRBD1. Germline V gene sequence: CDR1 SGHDN, CDR2 FVKESK. CDR3 length equals 16 residues. V shed 0 bases and J 8 bases; nucleotides not matched to a gene: 12. The DNA for the CDR3 is TGTGCCAGCAGCCAAGATTTAATTGAGGGGGCTCTCGGCTACACCTTC. This codes for CASSQDLIEGALGYTF.

V gene TRBV7-9 combines with J gene TRBJ2-5; D is perhaps TRBD1 (5 bases). The J call could be wrong; TRBJ2-7 is a better fit for the DNA end. The CDR3 runs 13 residues. Germline V gene lookup returns CDR1 SEHNR and CDR2 FQNEAQ (reference sequence). CDR3 residues: CASSLPDSYEQYF. CDR3 sequence (DNA): TGTGCCAGCAGCTTACCCGACAGCTACGAGCAGTACTTC.

This clone came up a few times. V gene TRBV27 combines with J gene TRBJ2-2, with 11 bases that match TRBD2. V dropped 6 bases and J dropped 5; count of bases not matched to a gene: 2. The CDR3 contains 14 residues. The germline V gene encodes CDR1 MNHEY and CDR2 SMNVEV (reference sequence). The CDR3: CASSWTSGTGELFF. Here the CDR3 DNA reads TGTGCCAGCAGCTGGACTAGCGGGACCGGGGAGCTGTTTTTT.

CDR3 in DNA: TGCGCCAGCAGCCGAGGGGGGGCGGACGGCTACACCTTC. The encoded protein is CASSRGGADGYTF. The gene calls are TRBV5-1 and TRBJ1-2; a possible D gene is TRBD1 (6 bases). The ends were cut back, 4 bases at V and 8 bases at J, with 15 bases in the middle. The CDR3 spans 13 residues. Germline CDR1 reads SGHRS; CDR2 reads YFSETQ.

This chain connects TRBV27 to TRBJ1-1, with 8 bases identical to TRBD1. Trimming removed 5 bases from V and 1 base from J; junction bases left unmatched: 9. CDR1 and CDR2 from the germline V gene are MNHEY and SMNVEV (reference sequence). This CDR3 contains 16 residues. DNA for the CDR3: TGTGCCAGCAGTCGCGACAGGGGAGGGTGGAACACTGAAGCTTTCTTT. Translation: CASSRDRGGWNTEAFF.